These T cell receptor beta chains were read from a single sample in a study of response to subunit inactivated influenza vaccine. TCRdb recomputed calls from the RT-PCR reads with MiXCR, one row per CDR3 protein. The sample has hundreds of thousands of distinct CDR3 sequences, approximately 14% seen once; the top ten hold around 10%. The input for sequencing was PBMCs from blood, taken roughly 13 days after vaccination. The receptor set was obtained from a man in his fifties who received an inactivated influenza vaccine. Both conserved end residues are trimmed from each CDR3.

>TRBV4-3|TRBJ2-7
ASSQDGLAGAGEQY
>TRBV5-1|TRBJ2-1
ASSPIAGAGYNEQF
>TRBV7-9|TRBJ1-1
ASSFGWTEAF
>TRBV29-1|TRBJ1-1
SVIRGQMNTEAF
>TRBV12-3/TRBV12-4|TRBJ1-5
ASSRYRDQPQH
>TRBV12-3/TRBV12-4|TRBJ2-3
ASSLSGQAGADTQY
>TRBV6-2/TRBV6-3|TRBJ2-3
ASTPLASTDTQY
>TRBV2|TRBJ2-1
ASSVNSYNEQF
>TRBV6-2/TRBV6-3|TRBJ2-7
ASSFGTFYEQY
>TRBV20-1|TRBJ2-7
SASELAAYEQY
>TRBV10-3|TRBJ1-2
AISDKGQSYGYT
>TRBV30|TRBJ2-7
AWSVRGRTQPYEQY
>TRBV27|TRBJ2-7
ASRGSGTGGGEQY
>TRBV3-1|TRBJ2-2
ASSQDTTPGELF
>TRBV24-1|TRBJ2-5
ATRQTGEETQY
>TRBV7-9|TRBJ2-1
ASSLSGPSYNEQF
>TRBV20-1|TRBJ1-2
SASPGTGGHYGYT
>TRBV5-1|TRBJ1-2
ASSLIGQGTDGYT
>TRBV24-1|TRBJ2-1
ATSDPGQGDNEQF
>TRBV20-1|TRBJ2-5
SGGDWYQETQY
>TRBV5-1|TRBJ1-5
ASSAGDPNQPQH
>TRBV7-2|TRBJ2-1
ASSWSSYNEQF
>TRBV29-1|TRBJ1-1
SVVVATEAF
>TRBV6-2/TRBV6-3|TRBJ1-2
ASSYGLSYGYT
>TRBV5-1|TRBJ1-1
ASSLRGATNTEAF
>TRBV20-1|TRBJ1-1
SASQLGSKNTEAF
>TRBV25-1|TRBJ1-1
ASSRAGPEAF
>TRBV20-1|TRBJ2-1
SARLGPSAGEQF
>TRBV29-1|TRBJ2-1
SVGRGGGTNEQF
>TRBV12-3/TRBV12-4|TRBJ2-1
ASSFLRMDNEQF
>TRBV6-1|TRBJ2-7
ASSPYGTVSYEQY
>TRBV29-1|TRBJ1-1
SVASAGEAF
>TRBV6-5|TRBJ2-5
ASSYSGVGISTQY
>TRBV25-1|TRBJ2-5
ASREPGKETQY
>TRBV29-1|TRBJ2-5
SVEDRAGISETQY
>TRBV7-6|TRBJ2-1
ASSLAGTSGNEQF
>TRBV10-3|TRBJ2-4
AISNGTDKNIQY
>TRBV18|TRBJ1-5
ASSPSAGRVNQPQH
>TRBV2|TRBJ1-5
ASTLYGLRGNQPQH
>TRBV6-1|TRBJ1-2
ASSEVNYGYT